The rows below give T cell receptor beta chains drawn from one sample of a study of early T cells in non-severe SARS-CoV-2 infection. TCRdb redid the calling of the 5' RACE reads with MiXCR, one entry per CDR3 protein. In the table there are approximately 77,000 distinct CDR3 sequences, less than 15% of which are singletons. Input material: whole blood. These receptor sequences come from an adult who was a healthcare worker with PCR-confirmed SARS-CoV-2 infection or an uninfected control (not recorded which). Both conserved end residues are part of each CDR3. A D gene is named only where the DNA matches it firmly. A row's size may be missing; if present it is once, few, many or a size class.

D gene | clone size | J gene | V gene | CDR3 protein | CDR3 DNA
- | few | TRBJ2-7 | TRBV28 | CASSRTDTYEQYF | TGTGCCAGCAGTAGGACGGACACCTACGAGCAGTACTTC
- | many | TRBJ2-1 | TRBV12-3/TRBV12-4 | CASSPTSRRYNEQFF | TGTGCCAGCAGTCCGACATCAAGGAGATACAATGAGCAGTTCTTC
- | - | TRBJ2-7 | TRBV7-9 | CASSSTVPPISEQYF | TGTGCCAGCAGTTCAACAGTGCCCCCTATCTCCGAGCAGTACTTC
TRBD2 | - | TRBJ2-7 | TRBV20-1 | CSARVQAGGNEQYF | TGCAGTGCTAGGGTCCAGGCGGGAGGGAACGAGCAGTACTTC
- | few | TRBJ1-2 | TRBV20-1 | CSAYATANYGYTF | TGCAGTGCCTACGCCACAGCTAACTATGGCTACACCTTC
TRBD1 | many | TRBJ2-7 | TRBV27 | CASRRDRASEQYF | TGTGCCAGCAGAAGGGACAGGGCTTCCGAGCAGTACTTC
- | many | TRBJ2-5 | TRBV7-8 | CASSLVQYQETQYF | TGTGCCAGCAGCTTAGTACAGTACCAAGAGACCCAGTACTTC
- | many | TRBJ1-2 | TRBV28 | CASSQEGYGYTF | TGTGCCAGCAGTCAGGAAGGCTATGGCTACACCTTC
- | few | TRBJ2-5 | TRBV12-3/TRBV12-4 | CASSLGGKYQETQYF | TGTGCCAGCAGTTTAGGCGGCAAGTACCAAGAGACCCAGTACTTC
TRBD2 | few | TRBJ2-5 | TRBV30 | CAWRVSGSQETQYF | TGTGCCTGGAGGGTTAGCGGGAGTCAAGAGACCCAGTACTTC
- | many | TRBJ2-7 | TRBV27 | CASSLSYKGFHEQYF | TGTGCCAGCAGTTTATCGTATAAGGGGTTCCACGAGCAGTACTTC
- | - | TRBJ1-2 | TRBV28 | CASRDSLWGYTF | TGTGCCAGCAGGGATAGTCTATGGGGCTACACCTTC
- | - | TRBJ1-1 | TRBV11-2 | CASSNRQTRGTEAFF | TGTGCCAGCAGCAACCGACAGACCCGAGGCACTGAAGCTTTCTTT
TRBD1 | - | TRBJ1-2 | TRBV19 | CASSILGDRVGYTF | TGTGCCAGTAGTATACTTGGGGACAGGGTTGGCTACACCTTC
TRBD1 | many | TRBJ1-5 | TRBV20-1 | CSATVGQGESQPQHF | TGCAGTGCTACTGTCGGACAGGGTGAGAGTCAGCCCCAGCATTTT
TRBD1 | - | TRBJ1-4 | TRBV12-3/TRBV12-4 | CASSPTGTGIEKLFF | TGTGCCAGCAGTCCGACCGGGACAGGGATTGAAAAACTGTTTTTT
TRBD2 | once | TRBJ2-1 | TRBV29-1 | CSVINLAGEGNEQFF | TGCAGCGTGATAAATTTAGCGGGAGAGGGGAATGAGCAGTTCTTC
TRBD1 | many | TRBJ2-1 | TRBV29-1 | CSVEEQGAIEQFF | TGCAGCGTTGAAGAACAGGGGGCGATTGAGCAGTTCTTC
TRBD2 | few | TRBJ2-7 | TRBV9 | CASSSTGSGTEQYF | TGTGCCAGCAGCTCCACTGGTAGCGGGACCGAGCAGTACTTC
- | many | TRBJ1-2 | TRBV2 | CASSGDSVNYGYTF | TGTGCCAGCAGTGGAGACAGTGTGAACTATGGCTACACCTTC
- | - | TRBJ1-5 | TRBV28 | CASLDEGQPQHF | TGTGCCAGCTTAGATGAGGGGCAGCCCCAGCATTTT
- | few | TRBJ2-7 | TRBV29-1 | CSVEMGSRYEQYF | TGCAGCGTTGAAATGGGGTCGAGGTACGAGCAGTACTTC
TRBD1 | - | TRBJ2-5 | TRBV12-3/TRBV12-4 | CASSSTGAGTQYF | TGTGCCAGCAGTTCAACAGGGGCAGGGACCCAGTACTTC
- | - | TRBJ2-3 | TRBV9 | CASSVDPSSFTDTQYF | TGTGCCAGCAGCGTAGACCCTAGCTCATTCACAGATACGCAGTATTTT
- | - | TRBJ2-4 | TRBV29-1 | CSVDDASLGNIQYF | TGCAGCGTTGATGATGCTAGCCTGGGAAACATTCAGTACTTC
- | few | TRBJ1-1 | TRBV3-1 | CASSPNGQLNTEAFF | TGTGCCAGCAGCCCGAACGGACAGTTGAACACTGAAGCTTTCTTT
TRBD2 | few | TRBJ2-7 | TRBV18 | CASSPSSGSYEQYF | TGTGCCAGCTCACCATCTAGCGGGAGTTACGAGCAGTACTTC
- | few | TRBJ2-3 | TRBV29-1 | CSVDGGAADTQYF | TGCAGCGTTGACGGAGGGGCGGCAGATACGCAGTATTTT
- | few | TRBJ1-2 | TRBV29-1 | CSVGLGRLNGYTF | TGCAGCGTTGGTTTAGGGAGGCTCAATGGCTACACCTTC
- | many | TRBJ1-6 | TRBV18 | CASSLQNNSPLHF | TGTGCCAGCTCTTTGCAGAATAATTCACCCCTCCACTTT
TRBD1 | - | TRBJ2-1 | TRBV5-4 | CASSSKTGGDYNEQFF | TGTGCCAGCAGCTCAAAAACAGGGGGCGACTACAATGAGCAGTTCTTC
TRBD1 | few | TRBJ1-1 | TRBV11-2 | CASSLWGTTGDTEAFF | TGTGCCAGCAGCTTATGGGGTACGACAGGGGATACTGAAGCTTTCTTT
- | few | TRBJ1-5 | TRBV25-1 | CASSEGLSNQPQHF | TGTGCCAGCAGTGAAGGGTTAAGTAATCAGCCCCAGCATTTT
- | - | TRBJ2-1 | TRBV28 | CASSLRSGPLNEQFF | TGTGCCAGCAGTTTACGATCGGGACCCCTCAATGAGCAGTTCTTC
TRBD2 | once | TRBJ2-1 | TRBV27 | CASSSTSGKRYNEQLF | TGTGCCAGCAGTTCAACGAGCGGGAAGCGATACAATGAGCAGCTCTTC
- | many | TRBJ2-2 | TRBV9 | CASSVEWTKNGELFF | TGTGCCAGCAGCGTAGAGTGGACCAAAAACGGGGAGCTGTTTTTT
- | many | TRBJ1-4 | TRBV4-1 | CASSQAIPRPNEKLFF | TGCGCCAGCAGCCAAGCGATCCCACGGCCTAATGAAAAACTGTTTTTT
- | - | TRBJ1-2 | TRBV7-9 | CASSIGQTYGYTF | TGTGCCAGCAGCATCGGGCAGACATATGGCTACACCTTC
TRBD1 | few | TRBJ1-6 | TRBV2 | CASSDGDSFPLHF | TGTGCCAGCAGTGATGGGGACAGTTTTCCCCTCCACTTT
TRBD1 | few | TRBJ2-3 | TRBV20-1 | CSARQGSTDTQYF | TGCAGTGCCCGACAGGGGTCCACAGATACGCAGTATTTT
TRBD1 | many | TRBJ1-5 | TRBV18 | CASSLHRGKNQPQHF | TGTGCCAGCTCACTGCACAGGGGAAAGAATCAGCCCCAGCATTTT
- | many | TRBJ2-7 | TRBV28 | CASSSSFGLSYEQYF | TGTGCCAGCAGTTCCAGTTTCGGACTCAGCTACGAGCAGTACTTC
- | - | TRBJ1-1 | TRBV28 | CASCLLGAGNTEAFF | TGTGCCAGCTGTTTGCTGGGGGCGGGAAACACTGAAGCTTTCTTT
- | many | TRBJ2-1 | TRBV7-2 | CASSPYLNNEQFF | TGTGCCAGCAGCCCGTATTTAAACAATGAGCAGTTCTTC
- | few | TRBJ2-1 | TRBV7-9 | CASSLQTGQNEQFF | TGTGCCAGCAGCTTGCAGACTGGACAGAATGAGCAGTTCTTC
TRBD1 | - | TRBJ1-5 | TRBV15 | CATSRQGQEQPQHF | TGTGCCACCAGCCGACAGGGTCAGGAACAGCCCCAGCATTTT
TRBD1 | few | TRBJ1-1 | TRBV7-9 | CASSLTTGLNTEAFF | TGTGCCAGCAGCTTGACGACAGGGTTGAACACTGAAGCTTTCTTT
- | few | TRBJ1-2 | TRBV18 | CASSPSGLEVLSDGYTF | TGTGCCAGCTCACCTTCGGGACTAGAGGTCCTATCGGATGGCTACACCTTC
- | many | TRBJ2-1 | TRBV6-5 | CASSYTKLEGYNEQFF | TGTGCCAGCAGTTACACGAAGTTAGAGGGTTACAATGAGCAGTTCTTC
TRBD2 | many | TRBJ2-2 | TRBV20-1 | CSARVPGLGGGELFF | TGCAGTGCTAGAGTACCGGGACTAGGGGGCGGGGAGCTGTTTTTT